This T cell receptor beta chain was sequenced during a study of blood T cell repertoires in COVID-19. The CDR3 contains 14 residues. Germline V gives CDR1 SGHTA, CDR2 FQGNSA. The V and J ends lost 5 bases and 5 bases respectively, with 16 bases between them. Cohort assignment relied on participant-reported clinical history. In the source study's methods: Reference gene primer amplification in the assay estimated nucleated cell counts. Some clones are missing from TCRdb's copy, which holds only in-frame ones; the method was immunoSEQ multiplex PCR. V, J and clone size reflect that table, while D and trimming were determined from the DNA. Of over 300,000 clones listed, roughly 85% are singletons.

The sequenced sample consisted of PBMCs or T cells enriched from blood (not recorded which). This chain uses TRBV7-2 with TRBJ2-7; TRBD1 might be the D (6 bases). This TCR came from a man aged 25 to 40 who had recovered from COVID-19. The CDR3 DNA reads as TGTGCCAGCAGCCTCACCGGGACAACCCACGAGCAGTACTTC. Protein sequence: CASSLTGTTHEQYF.